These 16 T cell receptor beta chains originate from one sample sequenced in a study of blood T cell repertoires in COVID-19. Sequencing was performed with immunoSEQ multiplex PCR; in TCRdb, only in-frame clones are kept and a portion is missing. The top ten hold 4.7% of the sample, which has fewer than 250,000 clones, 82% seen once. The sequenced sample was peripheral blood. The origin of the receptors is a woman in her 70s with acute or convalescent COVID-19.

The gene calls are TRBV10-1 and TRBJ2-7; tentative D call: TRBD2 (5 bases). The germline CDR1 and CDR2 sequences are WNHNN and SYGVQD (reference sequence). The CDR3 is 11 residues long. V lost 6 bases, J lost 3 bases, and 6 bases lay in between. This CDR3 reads CASSRGYEQYF. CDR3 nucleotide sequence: TGCGCCAGCAGCCGGGGCTACGAGCAGTACTTC.

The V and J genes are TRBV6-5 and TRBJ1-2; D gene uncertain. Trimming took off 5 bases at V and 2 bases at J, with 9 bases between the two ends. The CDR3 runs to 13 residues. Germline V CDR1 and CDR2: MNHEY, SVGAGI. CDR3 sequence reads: CASSNPQNYGYTF. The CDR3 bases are TGTGCCAGCAGTAACCCCCAGAACTATGGCTACACCTTC.

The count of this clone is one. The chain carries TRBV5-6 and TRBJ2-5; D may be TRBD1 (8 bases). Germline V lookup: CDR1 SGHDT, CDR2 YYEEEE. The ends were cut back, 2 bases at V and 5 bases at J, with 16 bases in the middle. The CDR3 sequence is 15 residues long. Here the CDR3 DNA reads TGTGCCAGCAGCTTAATTTTACAGGGGGGGGAGACCCAGTACTTC. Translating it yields CASSLILQGGETQYF.

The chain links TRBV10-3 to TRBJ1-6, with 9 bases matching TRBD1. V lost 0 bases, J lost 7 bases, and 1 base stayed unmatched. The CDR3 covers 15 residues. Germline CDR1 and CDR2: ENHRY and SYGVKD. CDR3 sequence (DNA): TGTGCCATCAGTGAGTCGGGGACAGGGAATTCACCCCTCCACTTT. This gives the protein CAISESGTGNSPLHF.

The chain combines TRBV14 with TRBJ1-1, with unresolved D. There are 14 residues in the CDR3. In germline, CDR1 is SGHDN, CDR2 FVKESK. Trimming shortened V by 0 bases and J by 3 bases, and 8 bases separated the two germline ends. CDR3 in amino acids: CASSQEAEYTEAFF. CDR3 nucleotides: TGTGCCAGCAGCCAAGAGGCGGAGTACACTGAAGCTTTCTTT.

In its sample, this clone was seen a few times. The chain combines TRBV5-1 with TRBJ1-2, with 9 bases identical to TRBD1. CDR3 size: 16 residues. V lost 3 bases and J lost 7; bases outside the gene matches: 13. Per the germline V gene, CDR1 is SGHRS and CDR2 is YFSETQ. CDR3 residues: CASSSTGGDPSSGYTF. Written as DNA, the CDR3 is TGCGCCAGCAGCTCCACAGGGGGCGACCCTAGTAGTGGCTACACCTTC.

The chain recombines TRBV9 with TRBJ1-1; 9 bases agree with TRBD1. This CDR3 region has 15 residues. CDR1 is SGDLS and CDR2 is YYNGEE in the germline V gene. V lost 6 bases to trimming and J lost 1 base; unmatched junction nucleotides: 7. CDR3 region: CASNLGGQGNTEAFF. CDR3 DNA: TGTGCCAGCAACCTGGGGGGACAGGGGAACACTGAAGCTTTCTTT.

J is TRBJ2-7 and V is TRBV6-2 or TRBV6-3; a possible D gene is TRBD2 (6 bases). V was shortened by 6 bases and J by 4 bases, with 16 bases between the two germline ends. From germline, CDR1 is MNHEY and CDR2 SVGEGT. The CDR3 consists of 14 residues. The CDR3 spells CASSDLGGRYEQYF. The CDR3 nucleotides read TGTGCCAGCAGCGATTTGGGGGGTCGGTACGAGCAGTACTTC.

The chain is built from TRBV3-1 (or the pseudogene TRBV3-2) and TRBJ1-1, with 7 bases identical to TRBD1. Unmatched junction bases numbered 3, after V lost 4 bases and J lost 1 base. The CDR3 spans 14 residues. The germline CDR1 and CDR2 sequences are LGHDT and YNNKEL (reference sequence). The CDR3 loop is CASSPAGGNTEAFF. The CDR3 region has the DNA TGTGCCAGCAGCCCCGCAGGGGGGAACACTGAAGCTTTCTTT.

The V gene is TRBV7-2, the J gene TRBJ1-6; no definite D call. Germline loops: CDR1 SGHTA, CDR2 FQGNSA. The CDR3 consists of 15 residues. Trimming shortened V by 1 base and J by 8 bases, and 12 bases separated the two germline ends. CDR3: CASSLVAGSYSPLHF. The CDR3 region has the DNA TGTGCCAGCAGCTTAGTCGCCGGGAGTTATTCACCCCTCCACTTT. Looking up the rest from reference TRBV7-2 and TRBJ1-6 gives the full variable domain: GAGVSQSPSNKVTEKGKDVELRCDPISGHTALYWYRQSLGQGLEFLIYFQGNSAPDKSGLPSDRFSAERTGGSVSTLTIQRTQQEDSAVYLCASSLVAGSYSPLHFGNGTRLTVT.

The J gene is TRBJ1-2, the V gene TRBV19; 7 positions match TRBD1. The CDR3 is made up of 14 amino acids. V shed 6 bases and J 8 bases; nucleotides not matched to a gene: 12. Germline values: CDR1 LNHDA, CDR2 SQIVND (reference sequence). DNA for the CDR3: TGTGCCAGTAGGCTCTCGACAGGGTCTGGAGGCTACACCTTC. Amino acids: CASRLSTGSGGYTF.

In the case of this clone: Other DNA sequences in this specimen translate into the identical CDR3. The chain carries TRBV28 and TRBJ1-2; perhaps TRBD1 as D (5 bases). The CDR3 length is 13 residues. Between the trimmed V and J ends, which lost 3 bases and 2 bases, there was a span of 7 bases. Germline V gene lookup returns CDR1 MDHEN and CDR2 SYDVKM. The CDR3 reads CASSLRQNYGYTF. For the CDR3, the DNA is TGTGCCAGCAGTTTGAGACAGAACTATGGCTACACCTTC.

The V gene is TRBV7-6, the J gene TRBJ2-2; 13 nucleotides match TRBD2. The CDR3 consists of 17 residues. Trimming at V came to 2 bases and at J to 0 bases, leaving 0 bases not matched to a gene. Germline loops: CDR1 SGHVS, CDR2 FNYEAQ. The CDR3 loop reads CASSLTSGGANTGELFF. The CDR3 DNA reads TGTGCCAGCAGCTTAACTAGCGGGGGGGCGAACACCGGGGAGCTGTTTTTT.

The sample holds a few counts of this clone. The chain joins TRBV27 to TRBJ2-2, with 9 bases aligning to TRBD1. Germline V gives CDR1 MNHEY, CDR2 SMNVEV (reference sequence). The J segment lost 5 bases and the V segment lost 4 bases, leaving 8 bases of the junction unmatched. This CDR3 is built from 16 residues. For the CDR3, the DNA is TGTGCCAGCAGTTGGGGGCTGGGACAGGGAACCGGGGAGCTGTTTTTT. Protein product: CASSWGLGQGTGELFF.

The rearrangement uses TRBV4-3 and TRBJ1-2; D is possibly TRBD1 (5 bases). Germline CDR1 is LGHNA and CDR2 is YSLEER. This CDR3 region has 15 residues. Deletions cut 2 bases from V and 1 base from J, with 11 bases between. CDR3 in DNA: TGCGCCAGCAGCCAACTGTCCGACAGTAACTATGGCTACACCTTC. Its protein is CASSQLSDSNYGYTF.

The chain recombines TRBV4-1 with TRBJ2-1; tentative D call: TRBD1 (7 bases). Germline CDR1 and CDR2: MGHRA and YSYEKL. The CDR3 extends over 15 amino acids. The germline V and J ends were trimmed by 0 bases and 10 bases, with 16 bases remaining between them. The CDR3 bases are TGCGCCAGCAGCCAAGATAGGGGGCGGACTAAAGAGCAGTTCTTC. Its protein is CASSQDRGRTKEQFF.